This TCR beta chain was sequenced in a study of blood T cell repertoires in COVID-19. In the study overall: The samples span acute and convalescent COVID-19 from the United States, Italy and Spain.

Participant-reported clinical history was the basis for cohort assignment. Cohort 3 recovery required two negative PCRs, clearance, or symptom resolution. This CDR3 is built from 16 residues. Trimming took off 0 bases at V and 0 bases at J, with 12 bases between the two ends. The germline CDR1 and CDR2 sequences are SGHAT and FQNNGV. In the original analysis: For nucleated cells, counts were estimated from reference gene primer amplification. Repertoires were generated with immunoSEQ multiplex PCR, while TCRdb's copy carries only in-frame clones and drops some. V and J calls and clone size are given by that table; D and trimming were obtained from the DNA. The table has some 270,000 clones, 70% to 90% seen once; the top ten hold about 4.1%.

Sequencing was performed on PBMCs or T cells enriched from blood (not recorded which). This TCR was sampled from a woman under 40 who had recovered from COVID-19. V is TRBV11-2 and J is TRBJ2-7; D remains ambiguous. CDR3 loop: CASSLERVPISYEQYF. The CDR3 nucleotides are TGTGCCAGCAGCTTAGAACGGGTTCCTATCTCCTACGAGCAGTACTTC.